This TCR beta chain was sequenced during a study of T cells after posttransplantation cyclophosphamide (dated by TCRdb to about 2016). Broadly, across the study: The study tracked T cell repertoire reconstitution by TRB sequencing after myeloablative bone marrow transplantation using posttransplantation cyclophosphamide as GVHD prophylaxis. Samples from some 33 PTCy-treated patients and under 20 related bone marrow donors of those patients were subjected to antigen receptor sequencing. Blood from all 35 or so PTCy patients with 1-year posttransplant specimens was subjected to TRB sequencing. Up to 3 additional blood samples from 2 to 5.2 years after transplant were also TRB-sequenced in 3 patients, as was pretransplant blood from several patients. Because TRA and TRB clonality correlated tightly in roughly nine samples, later TCR analyses were limited to TRB. Public TRB sequences were checked against a database of over 3,600 sequences associated with responses to pathogens, tumor antigens, self-antigens and alloantigens. Paper-wide results and their limitations: The TRB repertoires of T cells infiltrating skin or GI tract showed only limited overlap with the TRB repertoires of T cells in blood. Donor-recipient similarity was low at 1-2 months but rose over the first year, and later blood repertoires were often dominated by donor CD8+ memory clones. Across approximately 45 patients, TRB clonality was highly associated with recipient CMV seropositivity and CMV reactivation, and diversity in PTCy patients was similar to diversity in CNI/methotrexate controls.

TRB sequencing was run on genomic DNA with either the immunoSEQ assay at survey resolution or the hsTCRB kit. The authors processed their data as follows. Initial read processing used immunoSEQ software, and repertoire analyses used the LymphoSeq R package. Clonality was computed as 1 minus normalized Shannon entropy, and a Gini coefficient was also calculated for each TRB dataset. Phenotypes of unsorted samples were inferred by mapping TRB sequences from sorted subsets of the recipient or donor onto the same recipient's unsorted samples. In its TCRdb copy, this immuneACCESS table keeps in-frame sequences only and misses some clones. Where compared with another copy, unresolved V genes explain less than half of these, and the others have no known cause. D and trimming come from the DNA, and the V and J calls and clone size come from that table. This sample has 13,000 to 15,000 clones in its table, and about four fifths of those were observed once. The ten largest clones add up to around 1.2% of the sample.

A note on this clone: This receptor's antigen is unknown. No base quality values were provided; no much bigger clone lies one nucleotide off.

Ends trimmed: V by 0 bases, J by 7 bases; bases unmatched to a gene: 13. The germline V gene provides CDR1 LGHNA and CDR2 YNFKEQ. The CDR3 holds 18 amino acids from the cysteine to the phenylalanine. The only DNA kept is the CDR3, 54 bases in frame from the first base. Related bone marrow donors provided peripheral blood samples on the day of marrow donation. Peripheral blood and bone marrow mononuclear cells were isolated by Ficoll-Hypaque density centrifugation and were cryopreserved. Sorting of CD4+ and CD8+ T cells, including naive and memory subsets, was performed by FACS on a FACSAria II. The rearrangement combines TRBV4-2 with TRBJ2-1, with TRBD2 identical over 9 junction bases. This clonotype was sampled from a man aged 50-59 years. Sequencing was done on a sample of memory CD4+ T cells sorted from PBMCs. The CDR3 protein is CASSQDRGSGGLVNEQFF. The sequence in DNA is TGTGCCAGCAGCCAAGATCGGGGGAGCGGGGGGTTGGTAAATGAGCAGTTCTTC.